The clone carrying this T cell receptor (beta chain) has a count of ten or more. Its specificity is unknown. CDR3 length: 17 residues. Germline V gives CDR1 SGDLS, CDR2 YYNGEE. The V and J ends lost 0 bases and 0 bases, in that order; junction bases with no gene match: 4. This entry comes from a study of human T cells and chemical hapten exposure. About the study: Patients got weekly scalp diphenylcyclopropenone doses over the approximately 24-week study.

In TCRdb, the RACE reads were re-called with MiXCR into one record per CDR3 protein. The table lists 79,000 or so distinct CDR3 sequences, 9% to 12% of them singletons, with approximately 1.4% in the top ten. General observations from the study: Donors were affected by alopecia, so their immune reaction might vary from that of healthy individuals.

The time point was: patch test 1, 2 weeks after DPC sensitization. As to treatment: therapeutic diphenylcyclopropenone sensitization with weekly scalp DPC. Every patch test was put on after a blood sample was taken. This receptor was obtained from a woman in her forties or fifties with alopecia areata. Some clones in this sample may be carry-over from other donors' samples. This material consisted of whole blood, taken in connection with sensitization to the hapten diphenylcyclopropenone (DPC). The genes are TRBV9 and TRBJ2-3, with 10 bases aligning to TRBD2. CDR3 sequence reads: CASSVGGLAASTDTQYF. The CDR3 nucleotides read TGTGCCAGCAGCGTAGGAGGACTAGCGGCTAGCACAGATACGCAGTATTTT.